This TCR beta chain was documented in a study of blood T cells in healthy people across ages. Whole-study results and caveats: There were more naive CD4+ cells and higher diversity in long-lived donors than in aged donors.

A second about 6 to 11 cycle PCR used barcoded and J-beta primers. Each cDNA molecule carried a tag from a template-switch adaptor that contained 12 random nucleotides. TCRdb called the 5' RACE reads again in MiXCR, with one record for every CDR3 protein. The table shows fewer than 1.5 million distinct CDR3 sequences, with roughly 40% occurring only once. This clonotype was counted between two and nine times. Its target is not known. The CDR3 extends over 19 amino acids. V shed 3 bases and J 5 bases; nucleotides not matched to a gene: 18. The J gene is TRBJ2-3, the V gene TRBV12-3 or TRBV12-4; 9 bases are a match to TRBD1. The sequence derives from a woman aged 18-29 years in good health. Source material: blood. This CDR3 reads CASSFSGTGTRTAVDTQYF. The CDR3 DNA follows: TGTGCCAGCAGTTTCTCCGGGACAGGGACCCGCACGGCGGTAGATACGCAGTATTTT.